Given below is one T cell receptor beta chain in context. Its specificity is unknown. This specimen belongs to a study of cytomegalovirus exposure and HLA in healthy donors. The CDR3 consists of 17 residues. Germline V gene sequence: CDR1 SGHRS, CDR2 YFSETQ. V shed 3 bases and J 2 bases; nucleotides not matched to a gene: 11. General study points: Sequencing depth roughly uniform across donors was assumed in presence/absence analyses.

The study ran its PCR with 60 Vbeta and 13 Jbeta primers. Assay used: immunoSEQ multiplex PCR; TCRdb lists only in-frame clones, some missing. The profile shows about 200,000 clones, 70% to 80% of them singletons. The chain has TRBV5-1 and TRBJ2-3, with TRBD2 matching over 8 bases. The sequencing input was PBMCs. This clonotype was obtained from a male donor in good health and CMV-seronegative. In DNA, the CDR3 is TGCGCCAGCAGCTGGTACCTTACTAGCGGCGCCACAGATACGCAGTATTTT. It encodes CASSWYLTSGATDTQYF.